This passage covers 26 T cell receptor beta chains from one sample sequenced in a study of T cell responses to AZD1222 COVID-19 vaccine. The assay was immunoSEQ multiplex PCR, and TCRdb's table has in-frame clones only and misses some. The table records approximately 170,000 clones, approximately 94% of them present only once. Sequencing used peripheral blood, obtained 28 days after the second AZD1222 dose. The receptor source for this set is an adult who received the AZD1222 COVID-19 vaccine.

In this sample, this clone turned up once. This chain connects TRBV2 to TRBJ2-5; perhaps D is TRBD1 or TRBD2 (6 bases each). CDR3 length: 14 amino acids. Germline lookup yields CDR1 SNHLY and CDR2 FYNNEI. V lost 4 bases, J lost 5 bases, and 14 bases lay in between. The CDR3 region has the DNA TGTGCCAGCAGTGCGGAGGGGGGCGCGGAGACCCAGTACTTC. Its translation: CASSAEGGAETQYF. Based on the CDR3 plus reference TRBV2 and TRBJ2-5, the full variable domain is EPEVTQTPSHQVTQMGQEVILRCVPISNHLYFYWYRQILGQKVEFLVSFYNNEISEKSEIFDDQFSVERPDGSNFTLKIRSTKLEDSAMYFCASSAEGGAETQYFGPGTRLLVL.

The V call is TRBV7-8, the J call TRBJ1-1, with a weak D call TRBD1 (5 bases). Trimming took 1 base from V and 2 from J, leaving 8 bases between them. The germline V gene encodes CDR1 SGHVS and CDR2 FQNEAQ. The CDR3 is 14 residues long. Written as DNA, the CDR3 is TGTGCCAGCAGCTTAGTCGACAGAAACACTGAAGCTTTCTTT. Its protein is CASSLVDRNTEAFF.

The chain is built from TRBV27 and TRBJ2-2; D not resolved. The CDR3 has 13 amino acids. The germline V gene has CDR1 MNHEY and CDR2 SMNVEV (reference sequence). The V and J ends lost 2 bases and 7 bases respectively, with 8 bases between them. The CDR3 sequence is CASSLAFDGELFF. The DNA of the CDR3 is TGTGCCAGCAGTTTAGCATTTGACGGGGAGCTGTTTTTT.

The V call is TRBV7-9, the J call TRBJ2-7; D call uncertain. Trimming cost V 4 bases and J 2 bases, with 12 bases left between them. Germline V gene lookup returns CDR1 SEHNR and CDR2 FQNEAQ (reference sequence). This CDR3 comprises 14 residues. The CDR3 is CASSSWAAAYEQYF. The CDR3 nucleotides read TGTGCCAGCAGCTCCTGGGCCGCCGCCTACGAGCAGTACTTC.

The chain uses TRBV30 and TRBJ1-2, with 7 nucleotides matching TRBD1. CDR1 is GTSNPN and CDR2 is SVGIG in the germline V gene (reference sequence). V shed 2 bases, J shed 3 bases, and the junction held 9 bases outside the gene matches. This CDR3 is 15 amino acids long. CDR3 residues: CAWSSQEGAYYGYTF. DNA of the CDR3: TGTGCCTGGAGTTCCCAAGAGGGGGCTTACTATGGCTACACCTTC. The whole variable domain, remainder taken from reference TRBV30 and TRBJ1-2, is SQTIHQWPATLVQPVGSPLSLECTVEGTSNPNLYWYRQAAGRGLQLLFYSVGIGQISSEVPQNLSASRPQDRQFILSSKKLLLSDSGFYLCAWSSQEGAYYGYTFGSGTRLTVV.

J is TRBJ2-2 and V is TRBV28, with D perhaps given as TRBD1 or TRBD2 (5 bases each). This CDR3 contains 16 residues. V was trimmed by 5 bases and J by 6 bases, leaving 19 bases between them. The germline CDR1 and CDR2 sequences are MDHEN and SYDVKM. DNA of the CDR3: TGTGCCAGCAGTGCTCTCGGGGCGACCTACTCCGGGGAGCTGTTTTTT. This sequence encodes CASSALGATYSGELFF.

The V and J genes are TRBV6-5 and TRBJ1-2, with D perhaps TRBD1 (5 bases). V gave up 4 bases and J gave up 4 bases, with 10 bases separating them. This CDR3 has 13 amino acids. CDR1 MNHEY and CDR2 SVGAGI come from the germline V gene. CDR3 sequence: CASSFGGTYGYTF. The CDR3 nucleotides read TGTGCCAGCAGTTTTGGAGGGACCTATGGCTACACCTTC.

The V gene is TRBV9, the J gene TRBJ1-1; possible D gene TRBD1, 5 bases. Germline V CDR1 and CDR2: SGDLS, YYNGEE. The CDR3 has 14 residues. With 4 bases removed from V and 7 bases from J, the gap between germline ends came to 17 bases. This CDR3 reads CASSPTGAAGEAFF. In DNA form, the CDR3 reads TGTGCCAGCAGCCCGACCGGGGCGGCTGGTGAAGCTTTCTTT.

This clone was found once. The chain couples TRBV12-3 or TRBV12-4 to TRBJ1-1; no definite D call. V dropped 7 bases and J dropped 1 base, with 10 bases sitting between them. CDR3 size: 13 residues. CDR3 loop: CASTLVENTEAFF. The CDR3 nucleotides are TGTGCCAGCACCCTTGTGGAGAACACTGAAGCTTTCTTT.

The V call is TRBV3-1 (or the pseudogene TRBV3-2), the J call TRBJ1-1, with D perhaps matching TRBD1 (5 bases). CDR1 and CDR2 (germline): LGHDT, YNNKEL (reference sequence). The CDR3 totals 19 residues. V lost 0 bases, J lost 1 base, and 21 bases lay in between. The CDR3 protein is CASSQDALGGSKRNTEAFF. The DNA for the CDR3 is TGTGCCAGCAGCCAAGATGCCCTTGGGGGGAGTAAGAGGAACACTGAAGCTTTCTTT.

The chain combines TRBV4-2 with TRBJ2-7; the match to TRBD2 covers 7 bases. CDR1 is LGHNA and CDR2 is YNFKEQ in the germline V gene. The CDR3 is 12 residues long. With 8 bases clipped from V and 7 bases from J, the junction kept 8 bases outside the gene matches. The CDR3 DNA sequence: TGTGCCAGCGGGGGAGGGCCGGAAGAGCAGTACTTC. Translation gives CASGGGPEEQYF.

The DNA of the CDR3 is TGTGCCAGCAGTGAACCGGGACTAGCAGGCGAGCAGTACTTC. Amino acids: CASSEPGLAGEQYF. The chain employs TRBV6-1 and TRBJ2-7; TRBD2 matches 9 bases. Germline assignment: CDR1 MNHNS and CDR2 SASEGT. V lost 2 bases and J lost 6; bases outside the gene matches: 5. The CDR3 sequence is 14 residues long.

This chain joins TRBV7-9 and TRBJ2-2; 11 bases match TRBD2. The CDR3 has 15 residues. The J segment lost 6 bases and the V segment lost 8 bases, leaving 8 bases of the junction unmatched. Germline V gives CDR1 SEHNR, CDR2 FQNEAQ (reference sequence). The CDR3 nucleotides are TGTGCCAGCGGAATAACTAGCGGGAGCGCCGGGGAGCTGTTTTTT. Residues: CASGITSGSAGELFF.

This clone was counted once. The J gene is TRBJ1-4, the V gene TRBV2; 7 nucleotides match TRBD1. CDR3 length equals 14 residues. V gave up 4 bases and J gave up 8 bases; unmatched junction bases: 7. CDR1 is SNHLY, CDR2 FYNNEI, per germline. Here the CDR3 reads CASSGDRDQEKLFF. DNA of the CDR3: TGTGCCAGCAGTGGAGACAGGGATCAGGAAAAACTGTTTTTT.

The chain couples TRBV24-1 to TRBJ2-3; 11 nucleotides align to TRBD2. The V segment lost 5 bases and the J segment 2 bases; nucleotides outside the gene matches: 14. Germline V gene sequence: CDR1 KGHDR, CDR2 SFDVKD. This CDR3 contains 19 residues. The CDR3 region is CATSVQLAGGPSPTDTQYF. The CDR3 DNA reads TGTGCCACCAGTGTTCAGCTAGCGGGAGGTCCCTCCCCCACAGATACGCAGTATTTT.

The V and J genes are TRBV3-1 (or the pseudogene TRBV3-2) and TRBJ1-6, with a tentative D call TRBD1 (5 bases). The CDR3 extends over 15 amino acids. Germline assignment: CDR1 LGHDT and CDR2 YNNKEL (reference sequence). Deletions cut 5 bases from V and 5 bases from J, with 13 bases between. The CDR3 DNA follows: TGTGCCAGCAGCTTCTCCTGGGGGGATAATTCACCCCTCCACTTT. Protein product: CASSFSWGDNSPLHF.

The J gene is TRBJ2-1, the V gene TRBV6-2 or TRBV6-3; 10 bases are shared with TRBD2. V shed 3 bases and J 7 bases; nucleotides not matched to a gene: 6. CDR3 size: 15 residues. Per germline, CDR1 MNHEY and CDR2 SVGEGT. The CDR3 here is CASSYVSGRYNEQFF. In nucleotides, the CDR3 is TGTGCCAGCAGTTATGTTAGCGGGAGGTATAATGAGCAGTTCTTC.

The rearrangement links TRBV30 to TRBJ2-1, with D possibly TRBD2 on 6 matching bases. The germline V gene has CDR1 GTSNPN and CDR2 SVGIG (reference sequence). V was cut by 4 bases and J by 7 bases, with 17 bases left in between. The CDR3 is made up of 14 amino acids. The CDR3, as DNA: TGTGCCTGGAACGGGGGACCCTCTGGGAATGAGCAGTTCTTC. This encodes CAWNGGPSGNEQFF. The entire variable domain, with the rest obtained from reference TRBV30 and TRBJ2-1, is as follows: SQTIHQWPATLVQPVGSPLSLECTVEGTSNPNLYWYRQAAGRGLQLLFYSVGIGQISSEVPQNLSASRPQDRQFILSSKKLLLSDSGFYLCAWNGGPSGNEQFFGPGTRLTVL.

The chain recombines TRBV10-1 with TRBJ2-7; 9 positions agree with TRBD1. Looked up from germline, CDR1 is WNHNN and CDR2 is SYGVQD (reference sequence). V was pared by 7 bases and J by 0 bases, with 16 bases of the junction left unmatched. The CDR3 runs 18 residues. CDR3 nucleotides: TGCGCCAGCACCGAGGACAGGGGACGAGAGTTTGCCTCCTACGAGCAGTACTTC. Amino acids: CASTEDRGREFASYEQYF.

V gene TRBV19 combines with J gene TRBJ1-2, with a possible D match to TRBD1 (5 bases). With 4 bases removed from V and 10 bases from J, the gap between germline ends came to 16 bases. This CDR3 has 13 residues. The germline V gene encodes CDR1 LNHDA and CDR2 SQIVND (reference sequence). The CDR3 region is CASSNQPGPIYTF. The CDR3, as DNA: TGTGCCAGTAGTAACCAACCGGGACCGATCTACACCTTC.

The count of this clone is one. The gene calls are TRBV2 and TRBJ1-2; TRBD1 matches at 10 bases. CDR3 length equals 16 residues. The trim removed 3 bases at V and 6 bases at J, leaving 10 bases unmatched. Germline V CDR1 and CDR2: SNHLY, FYNNEI. CDR3 sequence: CASSDSPGQGLDGYTF. The CDR3 region has the DNA TGTGCCAGCAGTGATAGTCCGGGACAGGGGCTCGATGGCTACACCTTC.

The genes are TRBV21-1 and TRBJ2-7; TRBD1 is taken as the D call from the table, unchecked against the DNA. TRBV21-1 is designated a pseudogene. There are 13 residues in the CDR3. CDR3 bases: TGTGCCAGCCATCTTACTGGGGCGGCCGAGCAGTACTTC. Translation: CASHLTGAAEQYF.

This clone was seen just once. The chain recombines TRBV21-1 with TRBJ1-1; the table assigns TRBD1, which was not confirmed against the DNA. TRBV21-1 constitutes a pseudogene. CDR3 size: 15 residues. The DNA of the CDR3 is TGTGCCAGTTCCACACCGGGACAGGGCCGGCTTGAAGCTTTCTTT. Amino acid sequence: CASSTPGQGRLEAFF.

This chain connects TRBV2 to TRBJ1-2; tentatively, D is TRBD1 (5 bases). Germline-derived CDR1 and CDR2 are SNHLY and FYNNEI. V dropped 6 bases and J dropped 6 bases, with 23 bases sitting between them. The CDR3 spans 16 residues. Written as DNA, the CDR3 is TGTGCCAGCAGACCCCCGGTGTTGAGGGGAGGCGATGGCTACACCTTC. It is translated as CASRPPVLRGGDGYTF.

The chain couples TRBV9 to TRBJ1-6; TRBD1 is a possible D gene (5 bases). There are 18 residues in the CDR3. CDR1 and CDR2 from the germline V gene are SGDLS and YYNGEE. Trimming left V 0 bases short and J 2 bases short, with 15 bases between. CDR3 coding DNA: TGTGCCAGCAGCGTAGTACAGGAGGGAGGTACCTATAATTCACCCCTCCACTTT. Encoded protein: CASSVVQEGGTYNSPLHF.

V is TRBV18 and J is TRBJ1-1; perhaps TRBD1 as D (5 bases). The CDR3 extends over 15 amino acids. V was clipped by 3 bases and J by 0 bases, with 11 bases between them. From germline, CDR1 is KGHSH and CDR2 LQKENI. This CDR3 is CASSPVVGVNTEAFF. The CDR3 bases are TGTGCCAGCTCACCGGTTGTAGGGGTGAACACTGAAGCTTTCTTT. The full variable domain, rest sourced from reference TRBV18 and TRBJ1-1, is NAGVMQNPRHLVRRRGQEARLRCSPMKGHSHVYWYRQLPEEGLKFMVYLQKENIIDESGMPKERFSAEFPKEGPSILRIQQVVRGDSAAYFCASSPVVGVNTEAFFGQGTRLTVV.